Below, 32 T cell receptor beta chains from the same sample are listed, as sequenced in a study of response to subunit inactivated influenza vaccine. One entry per CDR3 protein, called by TCRdb with MiXCR from the RT-PCR reads. The sample gives under 850,000 distinct CDR3 sequences, around 18% of which show up once; roughly 10% is in the top ten. The specimen comprised PBMCs from blood, sampled 5 to 6 days after vaccination. These TCRs come from a man aged 50 or older who received an inactivated influenza vaccine.

The chain couples TRBV5-1 to TRBJ1-4, with D possibly matching TRBD1 (5 bases). Trimming left V 4 bases short and J 5 bases short, with 12 bases between. The CDR3 contains 14 residues. Germline CDR1 and CDR2: SGHRS and YFSETQ. CDR3 region: CASSRDGENEKLFF. The CDR3, as DNA: TGCGCCAGCAGCAGGGACGGAGAAAATGAAAAACTGTTTTTT.

This clonotype was detected only a few times. V usage is TRBV5-6 and J usage is TRBJ2-7; D is possibly TRBD1 (6 bases). CDR1 SGHDT and CDR2 YYEEEE come from the germline V gene. This CDR3 has 15 residues. The V end was cut by 2 bases, the J end by 1 base, with 13 bases between. This CDR3 is CASSLSPGASYEQYF. The CDR3 DNA follows: TGTGCCAGCAGCTTATCTCCAGGGGCGTCCTACGAGCAGTACTTC.

With regard to this clonotype: A much larger clone lies a single base off, so this may be a read error. The rearrangement uses TRBV5-1 and TRBJ1-5, with 9 bases that match TRBD1. This CDR3 has 16 residues. Germline values: CDR1 SGHRS, CDR2 YFSETQ. The CDR3 DNA is TGCGCCAGCAGCTTGGGGACAGGGGATAGCAATCGGCCCCAGCATTTT. Residues: CASSLGTGDSNRPQHF.

J is TRBJ1-5 and V is TRBV10-3; D not certain. Trimming removed 5 bases from V and 6 bases from J, with 20 bases in between. Looked up from germline, CDR1 is ENHRY and CDR2 is SYGVKD. The CDR3 extends over 16 amino acids. Here the CDR3 DNA reads TGTGCCATCAGTTCCTCCCACGGGTGGGTTCCTCAGCCCCAGCATTTT. Its translation: CAISSSHGWVPQPQHF.

This clonotype was found many times. Sequence at one end of the junction differs from germline and may be a read error. The CDR3 here is CASSPTTGVEEFF. DNA of the CDR3: TGTGCCAGCAGTCCGACGACAGGGGTTGAGGAGTTCTTC. This sequence joins TRBV12-3 or TRBV12-4 and TRBJ2-1; 8 bases agree with TRBD1. The CDR3 contains 13 residues.

The chain recombines TRBV5-6 with TRBJ2-1, with TRBD1 matching 8 bases. There are 15 residues in the CDR3. Germline V gene lookup returns CDR1 SGHDT and CDR2 YYEEEE. V lost 5 bases to trimming and J lost 3 bases; unmatched junction nucleotides: 7. CDR3 bases: TGTGCCAGCAGTCGACAGGGGATAATCTACAATGAGCAGTTCTTC. It yields the protein CASSRQGIIYNEQFF. Drawing the rest from reference TRBV5-6 and TRBJ2-1, the complete variable domain is DAGVTQSPTHLIKTRGQQVTLRCSPKSGHDTVSWYQQALGQGPQFIFQYYEEEERQRGNFPDRFSGHQFPNYSSELNVNALLLGDSALYLCASSRQGIIYNEQFFGPGTRLTVL.

V and J are TRBV7-9 and TRBJ2-1; the match to TRBD2 covers 14 bases. The CDR3 is 17 residues long. Germline CDR1 SEHNR, CDR2 FQNEAQ (reference sequence). V trimming: 6 bases; J trimming: 4 bases; junction bases outside the gene matches: 8. The CDR3 protein is CASSFRGLAGVYNEQFF. CDR3 bases: TGTGCCAGCAGTTTTAGGGGACTAGCGGGGGTTTACAATGAGCAGTTCTTC.

The J gene is TRBJ1-4, the V gene TRBV27; the D gene is possibly TRBD1 (5 bases). Germline CDR1 MNHEY, CDR2 SMNVEV (reference sequence). The CDR3 runs to 16 residues. The V end lost 5 bases, the J end lost 6 bases, and 19 bases lay between the germline ends. This chain's CDR3 is CASSRRAMRDDEKLFF. CDR3 nucleotide sequence: TGTGCCAGCAGTAGACGTGCGATGCGGGACGATGAAAAACTGTTTTTT.

This clonotype was recorded a few times. The CDR3 loop is CSASKQGGTREQYF. The CDR3 DNA is TGCAGTGCTAGTAAGCAGGGAGGGACGAGGGAGCAGTACTTC. The V gene is TRBV20-1, the J gene TRBJ2-7, with TRBD2 matching 7 bases. Germline V gives CDR1 DFQATT, CDR2 SNEGSKA (reference sequence). CDR3 size: 14 residues. V lost 3 bases to trimming and J lost 7 bases; unmatched junction nucleotides: 12.

This clonotype has a handful of counts. The gene calls are TRBV6-5 and TRBJ2-1; the match to TRBD1 covers 7 bases. This CDR3 has 15 amino acids. Trimming removed 2 bases from V and 7 bases from J; junction bases left unmatched: 8. From germline, CDR1 is MNHEY and CDR2 SVGAGI. CDR3 region: CASSYGTGVLNEQFF. CDR3 bases: TGTGCCAGCAGTTACGGCACAGGGGTGTTGAATGAGCAGTTCTTC.

In its sample, this clonotype was seen a few times. The gene calls are TRBV5-1 and TRBJ1-1; D is perhaps TRBD1 (6 bases). Germline-derived CDR1 and CDR2 are SGHRS and YFSETQ. The CDR3 length is 14 residues. V lost 4 bases and J lost 6, with 16 bases in between. The CDR3 bases are TGCGCCAGCAGCAAACTACAGGGAGGGGCTGAAGCTTTCTTT. This gives the protein CASSKLQGGAEAFF. Using reference TRBV5-1 and TRBJ1-1 for the parts outside the CDR3, the full variable domain is KAGVTQTPRYLIKTRGQQVTLSCSPISGHRSVSWYQQTPGQGLQFLFEYFSETQRNKGNFPGRFSGRQFSNSRSEMNVSTLELGDSALYLCASSKLQGGAEAFFGQGTRLTVV.

This chain connects TRBV7-2 to TRBJ2-5; the match to TRBD2 covers 8 bases. V gave up 7 bases and J gave up 8 bases; unmatched junction bases: 9. From germline, CDR1 is SGHTA and CDR2 FQGNSA. The CDR3 has 13 residues. The DNA of the CDR3 is TGTGCCAGCACGGTGGGGACTAGTGAAACCCAGTACTTC. Translating it yields CASTVGTSETQYF.

V and J are TRBV6-5 and TRBJ1-2, with D possibly being TRBD1 (6 bases). Trimming took off 10 bases at V and 8 bases at J, with 17 bases between the two ends. The CDR3 is made up of 12 amino acids. The V gene's germline CDR1 is MNHEY and CDR2 SVGAGI. CDR3: CATLTPGVGYTF. In DNA form, the CDR3 reads TGTGCCACCTTAACCCCAGGGGTCGGCTACACCTTC.

The J gene is TRBJ2-7, the V gene TRBV5-1; TRBD2 might be the D (5 bases). Trimming pared 0 bases from V and 1 base from J, leaving 11 bases between. The CDR3 has 15 amino acids. The germline gives CDR1 SGHRS, CDR2 YFSETQ. The CDR3 DNA sequence: TGCGCCAGCAGCTTGGAACTTACGGGGTCCTACGAGCAGTACTTC. Translating it yields CASSLELTGSYEQYF.

This clonotype occurred a few times. This chain joins TRBV5-1 and TRBJ2-5, with a possible D match to TRBD1 (5 bases). From germline, CDR1 is SGHRS and CDR2 YFSETQ. Trimming removed 0 bases at V and 5 bases at J, with 17 bases between. This CDR3 has 16 amino acids. The CDR3 loop is CASSLVIGRGGETQYF. The CDR3 DNA reads as TGCGCCAGCAGCTTGGTAATAGGAAGGGGTGGTGAGACCCAGTACTTC.

This clonotype was observed a few times. The chain joins TRBV10-3 to TRBJ1-4; D not resolved. The CDR3 sequence is 16 residues long. The germline gives CDR1 ENHRY, CDR2 SYGVKD. The germline V and J ends were trimmed by 3 bases and 8 bases, with 19 bases remaining between them. The CDR3 DNA reads as TGTGCCATCAGTGAATTCAGGTCCACAACGGGGGAAAAACTGTTTTTT. It codes for CAISEFRSTTGEKLFF.

The genes are TRBV25-1 and TRBJ2-5, with D possibly TRBD1 on 6 matching bases. The germline gives CDR1 MGHDK, CDR2 SYGVNS. This CDR3 spans 14 amino acids. Deletions cut 2 bases from V and 0 bases from J, with 7 bases between. The CDR3 sequence is CASSENRDQETQYF. The CDR3, as DNA: TGTGCCAGCAGTGAAAACAGGGACCAAGAGACCCAGTACTTC.

This clonotype was detected a few times. The V call is TRBV20-1, the J call TRBJ2-5; D gene unclear. Germline V gives CDR1 DFQATT, CDR2 SNEGSKA (reference sequence). This CDR3 region has 13 residues. Trimming stripped 2 bases from V and 5 bases from J, with 12 bases between. In nucleotides, the CDR3 is TGCAGTGCTAGATGGTGGGAACGGGAGACCCAGTACTTC. This gives the protein CSARWWERETQYF.

This clonotype showed up just a few times. The rearrangement joins TRBV29-1 to TRBJ1-6, with D unresolved. CDR1 is SQVTM, CDR2 ANQGSEA, per germline. The CDR3 contains 13 residues. V was clipped by 5 bases and J by 6 bases, with 11 bases between them. CDR3 amino acids: CSVRAALNSPLHF. CDR3 DNA: TGCAGCGTTCGGGCAGCCCTTAATTCACCCCTCCACTTT.

The chain couples TRBV28 to TRBJ1-2, with D perhaps matching TRBD1 (5 bases). This CDR3 contains 13 residues. The germline V and J ends were trimmed by 3 bases and 7 bases, with 12 bases remaining between them. The germline V gene has CDR1 MDHEN and CDR2 SYDVKM. The CDR3 loop reads CASSFSGMRGYTF. The CDR3, as DNA: TGTGCCAGCAGTTTCTCAGGGATGCGTGGCTACACCTTC.

This clonotype has only a few counts. V usage is TRBV18 and J usage is TRBJ2-3, with 9 bases matching TRBD2. Per the germline V gene, CDR1 is KGHSH and CDR2 is LQKENI. This CDR3 has 14 amino acids. V lost 5 bases to trimming and J lost 2 bases; unmatched junction nucleotides: 2. CDR3 in DNA: TGTGCCAGCTCAAGGACTAGCGACACAGATACGCAGTATTTT. It translates to CASSRTSDTDTQYF.

J is TRBJ2-2 and V is TRBV12-3 or TRBV12-4, with TRBD1 matching over 9 bases. The CDR3 has 15 residues. With V trimmed by 6 bases and J by 3 bases, 5 bases remained unmatched. The CDR3 nucleotides are TGTGCCAGCAGCCAGGGACAGGGTTACACCGGGGAGCTGTTTTTT. The encoded protein is CASSQGQGYTGELFF.

This clonotype was seen only a few times. The chain combines TRBV20-1 with TRBJ2-1; TRBD2 aligns across 9 bases. CDR1 and CDR2 (germline): DFQATT, SNEGSKA (reference sequence). The V segment lost 3 bases and the J segment 3 bases; nucleotides outside the gene matches: 6. The CDR3 consists of 15 residues. The CDR3 bases are TGCAGTGCTAGGGGAGGTAGCGGGGGCTACAATGAGCAGTTCTTC. It specifies CSARGGSGGYNEQFF.

This chain uses TRBV20-1 with TRBJ1-5, with D tentatively TRBD1 (6 bases). There are 13 residues in the CDR3. V was shortened by 6 bases and J by 6 bases, with 15 bases between the two germline ends. The germline gives CDR1 DFQATT, CDR2 SNEGSKA (reference sequence). DNA of the CDR3: TGCAGTGCAGTCCCGGGACACCTTCAGCCCCAGCATTTT. Protein sequence: CSAVPGHLQPQHF.

This clonotype has more than one count but fewer than ten. The CDR3 DNA reads TGTGCCAGCAGTGAATGGCAGAACACTGAAGCTTTCTTT. Residues: CASSEWQNTEAFF. The chain combines TRBV25-1 with TRBJ1-1; D remains ambiguous. With 1 base removed from V and 1 base from J, the gap between germline ends came to 4 bases. There are 13 residues in the CDR3. Germline V gives CDR1 MGHDK, CDR2 SYGVNS.

This clonotype was seen ten or more times. V usage is TRBV11-2 and J usage is TRBJ2-7; 7 bases fit TRBD1. V was pared by 3 bases and J by 4 bases, with 3 bases of the junction left unmatched. Germline V gene data show CDR1 as SGHAT and CDR2 as FQNNGV. The CDR3 is made up of 13 amino acids. CDR3: CASSLDRRYEQYF. The DNA for the CDR3 is TGTGCCAGCAGCTTGGACAGGAGATACGAGCAGTACTTC.

This rearrangement joins TRBV29-1 to TRBJ1-1; 7 nucleotides agree with TRBD1. CDR1 and CDR2 (germline): SQVTM, ANQGSEA. The CDR3 contains 12 residues. J gave up 9 bases and V 4 bases, and 8 bases lay outside the gene matches. DNA of the CDR3: TGCAGCGTTGTTCGGGACAGAAGCCAAGCTTTCTTT. Protein: CSVVRDRSQAFF.

This clonotype was observed at least ten times. This rearrangement joins TRBV28 to TRBJ1-2; D is unresolved. The V gene's germline CDR1 is MDHEN and CDR2 SYDVKM. This CDR3 contains 13 residues. Trimming took 6 bases from V and 4 from J, leaving 12 bases between them. The CDR3 spells CASRLGGSYGYTF. The CDR3 DNA reads TGTGCCAGCAGATTGGGAGGGTCCTATGGCTACACCTTC.

This chain links TRBV20-1 with TRBJ2-1; D is undetermined. The CDR3 sequence is 15 residues long. Trimming took 6 bases from V and 4 from J, leaving 19 bases between them. Germline V gene sequence: CDR1 DFQATT, CDR2 SNEGSKA (reference sequence). The CDR3 sequence: CSAPALGEFYNEQFF. CDR3 in DNA: TGCAGTGCCCCAGCCCTCGGAGAGTTTTACAATGAGCAGTTCTTC.

The J gene is TRBJ2-7, the V gene TRBV28; D could derive from TRBD1 or TRBD2 (5 bases each). CDR3 size: 14 residues. Germline CDR1 MDHEN, CDR2 SYDVKM. V shed 6 bases and J shed 5 bases, with 17 bases lying between them. Here the CDR3 DNA reads TGTGCCAGCAGCCCGGGACCGCCTGTTAACGAGCAGTACTTC. Its translation: CASSPGPPVNEQYF.

The chain joins TRBV5-5 to TRBJ2-7, with TRBD2 identical over 7 bases. Trimming removed 2 bases from V and 3 bases from J; junction bases left unmatched: 8. The CDR3 is made up of 15 amino acids. In germline, CDR1 is SGHKS, CDR2 YYEKEE (reference sequence). The CDR3 region is CASSFMIAGFYEQYF. The DNA of the CDR3 is TGTGCCAGCAGCTTTATGATAGCGGGTTTCTACGAGCAGTACTTC. The variable domain in full, with the rest retrieved from reference TRBV5-5 and TRBJ2-7, is DAGVTQSPTHLIKTRGQQVTLRCSPISGHKSVSWYQQVLGQGPQFIFQYYEKEERGRGNFPDRFSARQFPNYSSELNVNALLLGDSALYLCASSFMIAGFYEQYFGPGTRLTVT.

The chain joins TRBV9 to TRBJ2-1; D perhaps matches TRBD1 (5 bases). CDR3 size: 15 residues. CDR1 SGDLS and CDR2 YYNGEE come from the germline V gene. V dropped 1 base and J dropped 6 bases, with 14 bases sitting between them. DNA of the CDR3: TGTGCCAGCAGCGTAAACGACAGCCCGAGCAATGAGCAGTTCTTC. Translated: CASSVNDSPSNEQFF.